This TCR beta chain emerged from a study of blood T cell repertoires in COVID-19. Germline V CDR1 and CDR2: MNHEY, SVGAGI. V was pared by 8 bases and J by 0 bases, with 12 bases between. There are 14 residues in the CDR3. Original analysis: Estimation of nucleated cell counts was performed using reference gene primer amplification. TCRdb's copy holds only in-frame clones and misses some; the assay was immunoSEQ multiplex PCR. The DNA gave D and trimming, while V, J and clone size come from that table. The sample includes hundreds of thousands of clones, about 86% of them seen just once. The sample comprised peripheral blood. The gene calls are TRBV6-5 and TRBJ2-3, with a weak D call TRBD2 (6 bases). This clonotype was sampled from a woman in her twenties or thirties who had recovered from COVID-19. CDR3 DNA sequence: TGTGCCAGCGCCCTAGCGACTAGCACAGATACGCAGTATTTT. Translating gives CASALATSTDTQYF.